These 17 T cell receptor beta chains share one sample of origin, sequenced in a study of cytomegalovirus exposure and HLA in healthy donors. Amplification used 60 Vbeta primers and 13 Jbeta primers. Produced via immunoSEQ multiplex PCR; TCRdb's table is partial and in-frame only. In the table there are around 19,000 clones, about 80% of which are singletons. The material sequenced was PBMCs. These receptors all stem from a human donor in good health.

This chain connects TRBV5-1 to TRBJ2-2, with D tentatively TRBD2 (5 bases). CDR1 and CDR2 from the germline V gene are SGHRS and YFSETQ. The CDR3 has 15 residues. Trimming removed 4 bases at V and 7 bases at J, with 17 bases between. CDR3 coding DNA: TGCGCCAGCAGCAGCTTGGAGGTTAGGAACGGGGAGCTGTTTTTT. It codes for CASSSLEVRNGELFF.

J is TRBJ2-3 and V is TRBV30, with D maybe TRBD1 (5 bases). V was trimmed by 4 bases and J by 2 bases, leaving 13 bases between them. CDR1 is GTSNPN, CDR2 SVGIG, per germline (reference sequence). This CDR3 is 14 amino acids long. The CDR3 here is CAWNQGANTDTQYF. In nucleotides, the CDR3 is TGTGCCTGGAACCAAGGGGCTAACACAGATACGCAGTATTTT.

The gene calls are TRBV15 and TRBJ2-7; 13 bases are shared with TRBD2. V lost 8 bases, J lost 7 bases, and 5 bases stayed unmatched. Germline CDR1 LNHNV, CDR2 YYDKDF (reference sequence). This CDR3 has 13 amino acids. In DNA, the CDR3 is TGTGCCACCCGACTAGCGGGAGGCCCAGAGCAGTACTTC. Residues: CATRLAGGPEQYF.

This chain joins TRBV27 and TRBJ1-5; 7 bases map to TRBD1. The CDR3 has 14 residues. Per the germline V gene, CDR1 is MNHEY and CDR2 is SMNVEV (reference sequence). Trimming removed 3 bases from V and 5 bases from J; junction bases left unmatched: 4. CDR3 residues: CASSFEGAHQPQHF. CDR3 DNA sequence: TGTGCCAGCAGTTTTGAGGGGGCCCATCAGCCCCAGCATTTT.

V usage is TRBV29-1 and J usage is TRBJ2-1; TRBD2 is a possible D gene (6 bases). The CDR3 sequence is 17 residues long. The germline V gene has CDR1 SQVTM and CDR2 ANQGSEA. The V end lost 4 bases, the J end lost 8 bases, and 27 bases lay between the germline ends. The CDR3 is CSVVPLTGRQAEDEQFF. CDR3 nucleotides: TGCAGCGTTGTACCCTTAACGGGGAGGCAGGCTGAGGATGAGCAGTTCTTC.

This clone was seen only a few times. The chain is built from TRBV5-6 and TRBJ1-1; 7 bases are a match to TRBD1. The CDR3 extends over 15 amino acids. Germline V gene lookup returns CDR1 SGHDT and CDR2 YYEEEE. Trimming took 4 bases from V and 3 from J; bases not matched to a gene: 9. CDR3 nucleotide sequence: TGTGCCAGCAGCCTACGACAGGGAATGTACACTGAAGCTTTCTTT. Its translation: CASSLRQGMYTEAFF.

This clone was detected only a few times. This rearrangement joins TRBV7-2 to TRBJ2-2; 8 bases line up with TRBD2. The CDR3 covers 15 residues. The germline V gene has CDR1 SGHTA and CDR2 FQGNSA. V lost 4 bases and J lost 5; bases outside the gene matches: 6. The CDR3 region is CASSSLAGGTGELFF. DNA of the CDR3: TGTGCCAGCAGCTCGCTAGCGGGTGGGACCGGGGAGCTGTTTTTT.

This rearrangement joins TRBV4-1 to TRBJ2-5, with TRBD2 matching 11 bases. The J call may be in error: the DNA end matches TRBJ2-7 better. The CDR3 is 17 amino acids. Germline CDR1 is MGHRA and CDR2 is YSYEKL. Written as DNA, the CDR3 is TGCGCCAGCAGCCCCTACCCGACTAGCGGGGCCTTCTACGAGCAGTACTTC. Amino acids: CASSPYPTSGAFYEQYF.

This chain connects TRBV5-1 to TRBJ1-1; D might be TRBD1 (6 bases). Germline CDR1 SGHRS, CDR2 YFSETQ. This CDR3 has 14 residues. V was trimmed by 4 bases and J by 1 base, leaving 11 bases between them. In DNA form, the CDR3 reads TGCGCCAGCAGCAACGGACAGCCGAACACTGAAGCTTTCTTT. It translates to CASSNGQPNTEAFF. Using reference TRBV5-1 and TRBJ1-1 for the parts outside the CDR3, the full variable domain is KAGVTQTPRYLIKTRGQQVTLSCSPISGHRSVSWYQQTPGQGLQFLFEYFSETQRNKGNFPGRFSGRQFSNSRSEMNVSTLELGDSALYLCASSNGQPNTEAFFGQGTRLTVV.

In its sample, this clone was seen a few times. This CDR3 reads CAWRTGNYGYTF. CDR3 DNA: TGTGCCTGGAGGACGGGGAACTATGGCTACACCTTC. The chain links TRBV30 to TRBJ1-2; no definite D call. From germline, CDR1 is GTSNPN and CDR2 SVGIG (reference sequence). The CDR3 is 12 residues long. V was trimmed by 3 bases and J by 2 bases, leaving 7 bases between them.

The chain employs TRBV7-2 and TRBJ1-1, with no clear D. CDR1 is SGHTA, CDR2 FQGNSA, per germline. The ends were cut back, 4 bases at V and 3 bases at J, with 18 bases in the middle. This CDR3 has 16 residues. Written as DNA, the CDR3 is TGTGCCAGCAGCTCGTTTCCCCGAGGGCGTGACACTGAAGCTTTCTTT. Residues: CASSSFPRGRDTEAFF.

The CDR3 spells CASSEDEQYF. The CDR3 DNA follows: TGTGCCAGCAGTGAAGACGAGCAGTACTTC. The chain uses TRBV2 and TRBJ2-5; unclear D gene. The end of the DNA aligns better with TRBJ2-7, so the J call may be wrong. This CDR3 region has 10 residues. Germline-derived CDR1 and CDR2 are SNHLY and FYNNEI.

The V call is TRBV10-1, the J call TRBJ2-5, with D unclear. The CDR3 has 13 residues. The V and J ends lost 7 bases and 5 bases respectively, with 14 bases between them. Germline CDR1 reads WNHNN; CDR2 reads SYGVQD (reference sequence). This CDR3 reads CASNTRSGETQYF. The DNA of the CDR3 is TGCGCCAGCAATACTCGCTCCGGGGAGACCCAGTACTTC.

V gene TRBV4-2 combines with J gene TRBJ1-5; D may be TRBD1 (5 bases). CDR1 is LGHNA and CDR2 is YNFKEQ in the germline V gene. There are 16 residues in the CDR3. The V and J ends lost 1 base and 5 bases respectively, with 15 bases between them. CDR3 sequence (DNA): TGTGCCAGCAGCCAAGGAAGGAGGGGCAGAGATCAGCCCCAGCATTTT. Translation gives CASSQGRRGRDQPQHF.

The chain recombines TRBV13 with TRBJ1-2, with D perhaps matching TRBD1 (6 bases). Trimming took 3 bases from V and 3 from J, leaving 14 bases between them. The CDR3 has 15 amino acids. The V gene's germline CDR1 is PRHDT and CDR2 FYEKMQ (reference sequence). CDR3 nucleotide sequence: TGTGCCAGCAGCTTGAGCGGGACATCCTACTATGGCTACACCTTC. This sequence encodes CASSLSGTSYYGYTF.

CDR3: CASSYSIAGSGNTIYF. CDR3 sequence (DNA): TGTGCCAGCAGTTACTCAATTGCAGGTAGTGGAAACACCATATATTTT. The J gene is TRBJ1-3, the V gene TRBV6-5; D gene uncertain. Germline V gene data show CDR1 as MNHEY and CDR2 as SVGAGI. The V end was cut by 0 bases, the J end by 3 bases, with 12 bases between. CDR3 size: 16 residues.

CDR3 residues: CASSQGPNQPQHF. CDR3 DNA sequence: TGCGCCAGCAGTCAGGGTCCCAATCAGCCCCAGCATTTT. The rearrangement uses TRBV4-3 and TRBJ1-5, with a possible D match to TRBD1 (5 bases). V shed 6 bases and J shed 3 bases, with 9 bases lying between them. The V gene's germline CDR1 is LGHNA and CDR2 YSLEER. The length of the CDR3 is 13 residues.